The 2 T cell receptor beta chains presented below share a single source sample, sequenced in a study of blood T cell repertoires in COVID-19. Only in-frame clones appear in the TCRdb table, and some are missing; sequencing was by immunoSEQ multiplex PCR. The sample lists 200,000 to 300,000 clones, about 91% occurring once. Sample: PBMCs or T cells enriched from blood (not recorded which). The receptors come from a woman aged 40-49 years with acute COVID-19.

The chain couples TRBV5-4 to TRBJ2-5; 12 bases are shared with TRBD2. The CDR3 runs to 18 residues. With V trimmed by 1 base and J by 4 bases, 11 bases remained unmatched. Germline CDR1 and CDR2: SGHNT and YYREEE (reference sequence). The DNA for the CDR3 is TGTGCCAGCAGCTTGTCACTAGCGGGAGGCTCCCGACGAGAGACCCAGTACTTC. This codes for CASSLSLAGGSRRETQYF. Using reference TRBV5-4 and TRBJ2-5 for the parts outside the CDR3, the full variable domain is ETGVTQSPTHLIKTRGQQVTLRCSSQSGHNTVSWYQQALGQGPQFIFQYYREEENGRGNFPPRFSGLQFPNYSSELNVNALELDDSALYLCASSLSLAGGSRRETQYFGPGTRLLVL.

The chain recombines TRBV3-1 (or the pseudogene TRBV3-2) with TRBJ1-1; D is ambiguous. Trimming took off 4 bases at V and 4 bases at J, with 13 bases between the two ends. CDR1 and CDR2 (germline): LGHDT, YNNKEL (reference sequence). The CDR3 covers 14 residues. The CDR3 spells CASSLRGSSTEAFF. The CDR3 region has the DNA TGTGCCAGCAGCCTCAGAGGCAGTTCCACTGAAGCTTTCTTT.